This TCR beta chain was found in a study of CD8 T cells in ankylosing spondylitis. The TCR beta libraries were generated through quantitative 5'-RACE incorporating molecular barcodes. TCRdb re-called the 5' RACE reads with MiXCR, one entry per CDR3 protein. The sample lists around 390,000 distinct CDR3 sequences; 20% to 25% were seen once. Regarding the study as a whole: Clones linked to disease, bearing a CD8+ phenotype, were relatively rare in peripheral blood. Within matched ankylosing spondylitis synovial fluid, disease-linked clones were reportedly significantly enriched. For ankylosing spondylitis blood, a TCR beta motif of seven to nine highly homologous variants appeared characteristic.

For this clonotype: Its antigen remains unidentified.

V dropped 8 bases and J dropped 5; count of bases not matched to a gene: 11. The CDR3 is 17 residues long. Germline V gene data show CDR1 as LNHDA and CDR2 as SQIVND (reference sequence). The TCR was taken from a male donor with ankylosing spondylitis. The chain uses TRBV19 and TRBJ2-2; 13 nucleotides agree with TRBD2. The specimen sequenced was blood, either unsorted or a sorted T cell fraction (not recorded which). This chain's CDR3 is CASGRGLAGMRTGELFF. In DNA, the CDR3 is TGTGCCAGTGGACGGGGACTAGCGGGAATGAGGACCGGGGAGCTGTTTTTT.